The sequence of this T cell receptor beta chain was determined in a study of Graves' ophthalmopathy and Graves' hyperthyroidism. RNA transcripts provided the template for amplifying TCR beta CDR3 regions. RT-PCR in the first round used HTBI primers; a second-round multiplex PCR followed. TCRdb fed the multiplex PCR reads into MiXCR, producing one record per CDR3 protein. The data contain about 1.2 million distinct CDR3 sequences, less than 45% of them seen just once; the ten biggest clones take up 11%. Study-wide results and limits: The model achieved approximately 71% sensitivity and around 78% specificity for ophthalmopathy progression. Blood also carried most expanded thyroid clonotypes exceeding 0.001 frequency.

Hyperthyroidism in these 18- to 65-year-old patients was newly diagnosed, lasting under 2 months. Establishment of the diagnosis relied upon clinical symptoms, serum thyroxine, TRAb, thyroid ultrasound and orbital computed tomography. This CDR3 has 15 amino acids. V was cut by 3 bases and J by 5 bases, with 16 bases left in between. Germline V gives CDR1 LNHNV, CDR2 YYDKDF (reference sequence). This clonotype was seen repeatedly, ten times or more. The target antigen is unknown. Specimen: peripheral blood or thyroid tissue (not recorded which). The TCR sequence derives from an adult man with Graves' hyperthyroidism. The chain employs TRBV15 and TRBJ2-5, with D possibly called TRBD1 or TRBD2 (5 bases each). The CDR3 sequence is CATSSGSRDGETQYF. The CDR3 DNA reads as TGTGCCACCAGCAGTGGATCTAGGGACGGGGAGACCCAGTACTTC.